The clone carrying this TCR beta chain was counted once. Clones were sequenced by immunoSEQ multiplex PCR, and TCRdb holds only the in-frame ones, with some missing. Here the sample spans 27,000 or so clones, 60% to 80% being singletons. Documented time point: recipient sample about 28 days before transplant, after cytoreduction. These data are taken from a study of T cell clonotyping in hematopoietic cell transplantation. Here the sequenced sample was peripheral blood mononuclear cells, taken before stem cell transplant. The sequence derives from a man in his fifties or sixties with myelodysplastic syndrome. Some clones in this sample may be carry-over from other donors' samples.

Here the CDR3 reads CASSATGTGSEEQYF. The CDR3 bases are TGTGCCAGCAGCGCCACCGGGACGGGGTCAGAAGAGCAGTACTTC. V usage is TRBV9 and J usage is TRBJ2-7; D assignment may be TRBD1 or TRBD2 (5 bases each). The germline V gene encodes CDR1 SGDLS and CDR2 YYNGEE. The V gene lost 3 bases and the J gene lost 7 bases, with 20 bases spanning the gap. The length of the CDR3 is 15 residues.